What follows are 30 T cell receptor beta chains derived from one specimen sequenced in a study of T cells in localized non-small cell lung cancer. Data came from immunoSEQ multiplex PCR; TCRdb stores just in-frame clones and leaves some out. Counted here are approximately 45,000 clones, around 81% occurring once; the ten biggest clones make up approximately 17%. Sequencing used peripheral blood mononuclear cells, obtained before any cancer treatment. These receptors were taken from a man aged 40-75 years with stage III lung adenocarcinoma.

The chain uses TRBV11-2 and TRBJ1-2; D is possibly TRBD1 (5 bases). Trimming stripped 5 bases from V and 2 bases from J, with 15 bases between. Germline V gene data show CDR1 as SGHAT and CDR2 as FQNNGV. The CDR3 contains 15 residues. CDR3 in amino acids: CASSVAGPTNYGYTF. In DNA form, the CDR3 reads TGTGCCAGCAGCGTCGCGGGACCGACGAACTATGGCTACACCTTC.

This chain links TRBV6-5 with TRBJ2-7; TRBD1 agrees at 9 bases. Germline V gene sequence: CDR1 MNHEY, CDR2 SVGAGI. The CDR3 has 14 amino acids. V was clipped by 5 bases and J by 2 bases; unmatched bases: 4. For the CDR3, the DNA is TGTGCCAGCAGTCCCCGGGACAGGGCCTACGAGCAGTACTTC. Translation gives CASSPRDRAYEQYF.

V and J are TRBV6-6 and TRBJ2-7; the D is unclear. In germline, CDR1 is MNHNY, CDR2 SVGAGI (reference sequence). The CDR3 sequence is 14 residues long. V shed 5 bases and J shed 0 bases, with 11 bases lying between them. The CDR3 reads CASSPVTNSYEQYF. The CDR3 region has the DNA TGTGCCAGCAGTCCCGTTACAAACTCCTACGAGCAGTACTTC.

This chain links TRBV11-3 with TRBJ2-1; 8 nucleotides match TRBD2. The CDR3 is 15 residues long. Germline assignment: CDR1 SGHNT and CDR2 YENEEA. Trimming at V came to 5 bases and at J to 8 bases, leaving 11 bases not matched to a gene. The CDR3 DNA reads as TGTGCCAGCAGCCCGGGGACTAGTCCGGAGGATGAGCAGTTCTTC. Its protein is CASSPGTSPEDEQFF.

The rearrangement joins TRBV18 to TRBJ2-4; TRBD1 matches at 9 bases. Germline V gene lookup returns CDR1 KGHSH and CDR2 LQKENI. The J segment lost 1 base and the V segment lost 6 bases, leaving 7 bases of the junction unmatched. This CDR3 comprises 16 residues. The CDR3 protein is CASSRTGEEAKNIQYF. The CDR3 region has the DNA TGTGCCAGCTCTCGGACAGGGGAGGAGGCCAAAAACATTCAGTACTTC.

This sequence joins TRBV14 and TRBJ2-3; 9 nucleotides line up with TRBD2. After removal of 4 bases from V and 1 base from J, the junction contained 6 bases not matched to a gene. CDR1 is SGHDN and CDR2 is FVKESK in the germline V gene. CDR3 length equals 16 residues. CDR3 in DNA: TGTGCCAGCAGCCTTCGACCTAGCGGGGGCACAGATACGCAGTATTTT. It codes for CASSLRPSGGTDTQYF.

This rearrangement joins TRBV20-1 to TRBJ1-2; no firm D call. Germline values: CDR1 DFQATT, CDR2 SNEGSKA (reference sequence). V lost 5 bases, J lost 7 bases, and 11 bases lay in between. The CDR3 totals 11 residues. CDR3 DNA sequence: TGCAGTGCTCGAAACTTCACTGGCTACACCTTC. Amino acid sequence: CSARNFTGYTF.

V and J are TRBV27 and TRBJ2-3; D gene uncertain. CDR3 length: 13 residues. CDR1 and CDR2 (germline): MNHEY, SMNVEV (reference sequence). Trimming removed 5 bases from V and 3 bases from J, with 9 bases in between. DNA for the CDR3: TGTGCCAGCAGTACCCGAGGAACAGATACGCAGTATTTT. Protein sequence: CASSTRGTDTQYF.

This chain uses TRBV6-6 with TRBJ2-2, with 9 bases aligning to TRBD1. Trimming removed 2 bases from V and 1 base from J; junction bases left unmatched: 2. CDR1 is MNHNY, CDR2 SVGAGI, per germline (reference sequence). CDR3 length: 16 residues. The DNA for the CDR3 is TGTGCCAGCAGTTACCGGACAGGGGTGAACACCGGGGAGCTGTTTTTT. Translating gives CASSYRTGVNTGELFF.

This chain uses TRBV6-5 with TRBJ1-6; TRBD1 aligns across 9 bases. This CDR3 is built from 14 residues. Trimming removed 6 bases from V and 7 bases from J; junction bases left unmatched: 4. Germline V gene lookup returns CDR1 MNHEY and CDR2 SVGAGI. The CDR3 reads CASRFDRGNSPLHF. The DNA for the CDR3 is TGTGCCAGCAGATTTGACAGGGGGAATTCACCCCTCCACTTT.

This clone has just a few counts. V gene TRBV5-5 combines with J gene TRBJ2-3; no clear D. From germline, CDR1 is SGHKS and CDR2 YYEKEE (reference sequence). The CDR3 is 15 amino acids. Trimming stripped 2 bases from V and 2 bases from J, with 12 bases between. CDR3 nucleotide sequence: TGTGCCAGCAGCTTAGGAGTCGGAACCACAGATACGCAGTATTTT. This sequence encodes CASSLGVGTTDTQYF.

V gene TRBV9 combines with J gene TRBJ2-1, with D possibly TRBD2 on 6 matching bases. In germline, CDR1 is SGDLS, CDR2 YYNGEE. Trimming left V 0 bases short and J 3 bases short, with 7 bases between. The CDR3 covers 14 residues. The CDR3 here is CASSVGLVYNEQFF. CDR3 in DNA: TGTGCCAGCAGCGTAGGACTAGTCTACAATGAGCAGTTCTTC.

As to this clone: Other DNA sequences of this sample code for an identical CDR3. The chain recombines TRBV19 with TRBJ2-3; D may be TRBD1 or TRBD2 (6 bases each). The length of the CDR3 is 14 residues. Deletions cut 3 bases from V and 3 bases from J, with 10 bases between. In germline, CDR1 is LNHDA, CDR2 SQIVND (reference sequence). CDR3 protein: CASSIGGGTDTQYF. The CDR3 coding sequence is TGTGCCAGTAGTATCGGAGGGGGAACAGATACGCAGTATTTT.

CDR3 in DNA: TGTGCCAGCAGCCTCGGGGGAGCGGGGTTACAAGAGACCCAGTACTTC. The encoded protein is CASSLGGAGLQETQYF. The rearrangement uses TRBV2 and TRBJ2-5, with TRBD2 identical over 7 bases. The CDR3 spans 16 residues. Per the germline V gene, CDR1 is SNHLY and CDR2 is FYNNEI. J gave up 2 bases and V 6 bases, and 12 bases lay outside the gene matches.

This clone was detected a few times. The V call is TRBV19, the J call TRBJ1-1, with TRBD1 as a possible D gene (5 bases). CDR3 length: 14 residues. Trimming pared 0 bases from V and 2 bases from J, leaving 7 bases between. Germline loops: CDR1 LNHDA, CDR2 SQIVND (reference sequence). The CDR3 sequence: CASSIDGGNTEAFF. The CDR3 DNA is TGTGCCAGTAGTATAGACGGGGGAAACACTGAAGCTTTCTTT.

There are many counts of this clone. The V and J genes are TRBV4-1 and TRBJ2-7; D call uncertain. V was cut by 0 bases and J by 6 bases, with 15 bases left in between. CDR3 size: 15 residues. From germline, CDR1 is MGHRA and CDR2 YSYEKL. CDR3 sequence reads: CASSQDSGFAFEQYF. Here the CDR3 DNA reads TGCGCCAGCAGCCAAGATTCCGGCTTCGCCTTCGAGCAGTACTTC.

The rearrangement uses TRBV2 and TRBJ2-5; 10 bases line up with TRBD2. This CDR3 region has 14 residues. From germline, CDR1 is SNHLY and CDR2 FYNNEI. With 6 bases clipped from V and 3 bases from J, the junction kept 4 bases outside the gene matches. As DNA, the CDR3 is TGTGCCAGCAGCTGGACTAGCGGCAAAGAGACCCAGTACTTC. It is translated as CASSWTSGKETQYF.

This sequence joins TRBV27 and TRBJ2-7; unclear D gene. The length of the CDR3 is 11 residues. Trimming took off 5 bases at V and 4 bases at J, with 6 bases between the two ends. In germline, CDR1 is MNHEY, CDR2 SMNVEV (reference sequence). The CDR3 bases are TGTGCCAGCAGTGACTGGTACGAGCAGTACTTC. This translates into CASSDWYEQYF.

The J gene is TRBJ1-2, the V gene TRBV6-1; 10 nucleotides match TRBD1. The ends lost 6 bases at V and 4 bases at J; junction bases unmatched: 8. In germline, CDR1 is MNHNS, CDR2 SASEGT. This CDR3 region has 15 residues. The CDR3 DNA reads as TGTGCCAGCAGGGCCCAGGGGGACAGGGGCTATGGCTACACCTTC. Translating it yields CASRAQGDRGYGYTF.

The chain joins TRBV6-1 to TRBJ2-3; a possible D gene is TRBD2 (6 bases). Looked up from germline, CDR1 is MNHNS and CDR2 is SASEGT. Deletions cut 10 bases from V and 1 base from J, with 18 bases between. The CDR3 extends over 15 amino acids. For the CDR3, the DNA is TGTGCCACCTCAACTAGCCGCCTCGGCACAGATACGCAGTATTTT. Residues: CATSTSRLGTDTQYF.

V gene TRBV4-1 combines with J gene TRBJ2-4, with D possibly being TRBD2 (5 bases). The V end was cut by 3 bases, the J end by 0 bases, with 12 bases between. CDR3 length equals 16 residues. Germline CDR1 MGHRA, CDR2 YSYEKL. In DNA form, the CDR3 reads TGCGCCAGCAGCCATAACACCGGGGTAGCCAAAAACATTCAGTACTTC. This codes for CASSHNTGVAKNIQYF.

The V and J genes are TRBV4-1 and TRBJ2-1; D uncertain. Germline V gene lookup returns CDR1 MGHRA and CDR2 YSYEKL. V lost 2 bases to trimming and J lost 8 bases, with 13 bases between them. The CDR3 spans 14 residues. The CDR3 spells CASSQQKPDDEQFF. The CDR3 region has the DNA TGCGCCAGCAGCCAACAAAAACCTGACGATGAGCAGTTCTTC.

This sequence joins TRBV19 and TRBJ2-5, with TRBD2 as a possible D gene (6 bases). CDR1 is LNHDA, CDR2 SQIVND, per germline (reference sequence). Trimming left V 6 bases short and J 2 bases short, with 10 bases between. The CDR3 is made up of 13 amino acids. CDR3 nucleotides: TGTGCCAGTAGGGGGACTGATCAAGAGACCCAGTACTTC. Translating gives CASRGTDQETQYF.

V is TRBV5-6 and J is TRBJ1-2; D not resolved. The V end lost 0 bases, the J end lost 4 bases, and 7 bases lay between the germline ends. Germline values: CDR1 SGHDT, CDR2 YYEEEE. CDR3 size: 13 residues. CDR3 amino acids: CASSLGQLYGYTF. CDR3 DNA sequence: TGTGCCAGCAGCTTGGGCCAGCTCTATGGCTACACCTTC.

J is TRBJ2-5 and V is TRBV7-9, with D perhaps TRBD1 (5 bases). Germline CDR1 reads SEHNR; CDR2 reads FQNEAQ (reference sequence). This CDR3 is built from 17 residues. With 4 bases removed from V and 0 bases from J, the gap between germline ends came to 18 bases. The CDR3 sequence: CASSSLRAAGNQETQYF. CDR3 DNA sequence: TGTGCCAGCAGCTCTCTTCGGGCGGCAGGGAACCAAGAGACCCAGTACTTC. Complete variable domain (other parts from reference TRBV7-9 and TRBJ2-5): DTGVSQNPRHKITKRGQNVTFRCDPISEHNRLYWYRQTLGQGPEFLTYFQNEAQLEKSRLLSDRFSAERPKGSFSTLEIQRTEQGDSAMYLCASSSLRAAGNQETQYFGPGTRLLVL.

The chain joins TRBV2 to TRBJ2-7; D unresolved. CDR3 length equals 14 residues. Germline V gene sequence: CDR1 SNHLY, CDR2 FYNNEI. V lost 5 bases and J lost 1, with 12 bases in between. CDR3 sequence reads: CASSPIDRSYEQYF. The CDR3 DNA reads as TGTGCCAGCAGTCCCATTGACCGATCCTACGAGCAGTACTTC.

This sequence joins TRBV9 and TRBJ2-7; D perhaps matches TRBD1 (6 bases). Per the germline V gene, CDR1 is SGDLS and CDR2 is YYNGEE. The CDR3 consists of 13 residues. Trimming removed 1 base at V and 3 bases at J, with 8 bases between. CDR3 sequence reads: CASSVSTGYEQYF. As DNA, the CDR3 is TGTGCCAGCAGCGTATCGACAGGCTACGAGCAGTACTTC.

The V and J genes are TRBV2 and TRBJ2-3, with TRBD2 as a possible D gene (5 bases). Germline V gives CDR1 SNHLY, CDR2 FYNNEI. Trimming stripped 3 bases from V and 8 bases from J, with 12 bases between. There are 13 residues in the CDR3. CDR3 residues: CASSDSRGLTQYF. As DNA, the CDR3 is TGTGCCAGCAGTGACAGCCGGGGTCTTACGCAGTATTTT.

The chain is built from TRBV5-8 and TRBJ2-3, with D uncertain. The CDR3 spans 13 residues. Germline loops: CDR1 SGHTS, CDR2 YDEGEE. V was clipped by 3 bases and J by 0 bases, with 5 bases between them. CDR3 sequence: CASSWGSTDTQYF. CDR3 in DNA: TGTGCCAGCAGCTGGGGTAGCACAGATACGCAGTATTTT.

In its sample, this clone was seen a few times. This chain uses TRBV9 with TRBJ1-1, with 7 bases aligning to TRBD1. V gave up 0 bases and J gave up 4 bases; unmatched junction bases: 0. Germline CDR1 SGDLS, CDR2 YYNGEE. The CDR3 covers 13 residues. CDR3 nucleotide sequence: TGTGCCAGCAGCGTAGACAGGGGCACTGAAGCTTTCTTT. This encodes CASSVDRGTEAFF. Combining the CDR3 with reference TRBV9 and TRBJ1-1 gives the whole variable domain DSGVTQTPKHLITATGQRVTLRCSPRSGDLSVYWYQQSLDQGLQFLIQYYNGEERAKGNILERFSAQQFPDLHSELNLSSLELGDSALYFCASSVDRGTEAFFGQGTRLTVV.